This is a list of T cell receptor beta chains from one sample in a study of cytomegalovirus exposure and HLA in healthy donors. The method was immunoSEQ multiplex PCR; TCRdb's version includes in-frame clones alone and lacks a portion of them. The profile covers around 130,000 clones, with 70% to 75% appearing a single time and around 2.1% taken by the ten largest. The sample consisted of PBMCs. Receptors originate from a middle-aged woman in good health and CMV-seropositive. CDR3s include the opening cysteine and the closing phenylalanine or tryptophan. A D gene is named only where the DNA matches it firmly. Clone sizes are given selectively: once, few, many, or a class where the clone is expanded.

CDR3nt	CDR3aa	abundance	v_gene	j_gene	d_gene
TGTGCCAGCAGCTTACCTAGCGGGAGTACGACCGGCGAGCAGTACTTC	CASSLPSGSTTGEQYF	few	TRBV7-2	TRBJ2-7	TRBD2
TGTGCCTGGAGTGTCGGGAGGAGGACTGAAGCTTTCTTT	CAWSVGRRTEAFF	NA	TRBV30	TRBJ1-1	NA
TGCGCCAGCAGCTTGTTCGCAGTCCGCGGGACCCAGTACTTC	CASSLFAVRGTQYF	NA	TRBV5-1	TRBJ2-5	NA
TGCGCCAGCAGCCACAGCGGACTAGCGGCTAATGAGCAGTTCTTC	CASSHSGLAANEQFF	NA	TRBV4-3	TRBJ2-1	TRBD2
TGTGCCAGCAGCTTCTCATCGGGGTCGGAGACCCAGTACTTC	CASSFSSGSETQYF	once	TRBV7-8	TRBJ2-5	NA
TGTGCCACCAAGCGGGGAGGAGAGACCCAGCACTTC	CATKRGGETQHF	NA	TRBV2	TRBJ2-5	TRBD2
TGTGCCAGCAGTGAATACGTTCAGGGAACTAACTATGGCTACACCTTC	CASSEYVQGTNYGYTF	few	TRBV25-1	TRBJ1-2	NA
TGTGCCAGCAGCCCTCCGGCCTCGGGCACTGAAGCTTTCTTT	CASSPPASGTEAFF	NA	TRBV7-9	TRBJ1-1	NA
TGTGCCATCAGTGAAGGGACAGGCCCCCCGAACAATGAGCAGTTCTTC	CAISEGTGPPNNEQFF	NA	TRBV10-3	TRBJ2-1	TRBD1
TGTGCCAGTAGTAGGGGACAGCTCCCCAATCAGCCCCAGCATTTT	CASSRGQLPNQPQHF	once	TRBV19	TRBJ1-5	TRBD1
TGTGCCAGCAGCCAAGAGATGAGGAGCTACGAGCAGTACTTC	CASSQEMRSYEQYF	NA	TRBV4-2	TRBJ2-7	NA
TGTGCCAGCAGTTCCGGCGGGGTGGGTGAAGCTTTCTTT	CASSSGGVGEAFF	NA	TRBV7-3	TRBJ1-1	NA
TGTGCCAGCTCATCTTACCCCCCGAACTGGGGAGCTAGAAACGAGCAGTACTTC	CASSSYPPNWGARNEQYF	NA	TRBV18	TRBJ2-7	NA
TGTGCCAGTAGTATACCAAGGACAGGGAACACCGGGGAGCTGTTTTTT	CASSIPRTGNTGELFF	NA	TRBV19	TRBJ2-2	TRBD1
TGCAGCGTTGAAAGCCAGGGGCGAGAGACCCAGTACTTC	CSVESQGRETQYF	NA	TRBV29-1	TRBJ2-5	NA
TGTGCCAGCAGCTTGCGGGGGGACAGACCGACCTATAGCAATCAGCCCCAGCATTTT	CASSLRGDRPTYSNQPQHF	few	TRBV7-2	TRBJ1-5	TRBD1
TGTGCCATCAGTATCATGAACACTGAAGCTTTCTTT	CAISIMNTEAFF	few	TRBV10-3	TRBJ1-1	NA
TGCAGCGTTGAAATTGGGGGCAGGGTAGGTGGCTACACCTTC	CSVEIGGRVGGYTF	NA	TRBV29-1	TRBJ1-2	NA
TGTGCCAGCAGCGCAGATTCAAACTATGGCTACACCTTC	CASSADSNYGYTF	NA	TRBV6-5	TRBJ1-2	NA
TGTGCCAGCAGCTGGAGCGGGGACTCCGATTTAAACACTGAAGCTTTCTTT	CASSWSGDSDLNTEAFF	NA	TRBV5-6	TRBJ1-1	NA
TGTTCCAGCAGCCTCGACGGGAGGAGGGCTTTCTTT	CSSSLDGRRAFF	NA	TRBV7-9	TRBJ1-1	NA
TGTGCCTGGAGAGCCGGGACAGGGGGCTCCTACGAGCAGTACTTC	CAWRAGTGGSYEQYF	NA	TRBV30	TRBJ2-7	TRBD1
TGTGCCAGCAGCTTGCAGGGAGGGATTACGAGCACTGAAGCTTTCTTT	CASSLQGGITSTEAFF	once	TRBV7-9	TRBJ1-1	NA
TGCGCCAGCAGCCCCCGGACTAGCGGGGACACAGATACGCAGTATTTT	CASSPRTSGDTDTQYF	few	TRBV4-1	TRBJ2-3	TRBD2
TGTGCCAGCAGTGCACAGGGGATTAGGCAGCCCCAGCATTTT	CASSAQGIRQPQHF	once	TRBV2	TRBJ1-5	TRBD1
TGCGCCAGCAGCCTGGAGGGGGGGAATGAAAAACTGTTTTTT	CASSLEGGNEKLFF	NA	TRBV5-1	TRBJ1-4	NA
TGTGCCAGTCGAGGACAGGTTCTAAACGAGCAGTACTTC	CASRGQVLNEQYF	NA	TRBV19	TRBJ2-7	TRBD1
TGTGCCAGCAGTACCCTAGGGGGGGGCGCAGAAGGGGAGACCCAGTACTTC	CASSTLGGGAEGETQYF	NA	TRBV28	TRBJ2-5	NA
TGCGCCAGCAGCCGATCTCAGGCGGGGGACGGACGGTTGTATGGCTACACCTTC	CASSRSQAGDGRLYGYTF	NA	TRBV4-1	TRBJ1-2	NA
TGCGCCAGCAGCCAAGATGGGGGGTTAAGATGGCCCCAGCATTTT	CASSQDGGLRWPQHF	NA	TRBV4-1	TRBJ1-5	NA
TGTGCCAGCACCCGGGACACATTAAACACTGAAGCTTTCTTT	CASTRDTLNTEAFF	NA	TRBV7-2	TRBJ1-1	NA
TGTTCCAGCAGCCGGACTAGCGGAGTCTACAATGAGCAGTTCTTC	CSSSRTSGVYNEQFF	NA	TRBV7-9	TRBJ2-1	TRBD2
TGCGCCAGCAGCTTGATCCAGGGGTCACCCCTCCACTTT	CASSLIQGSPLHF	NA	TRBV10-2	TRBJ1-6	NA
TGTGCCAGCTCACCGAGGGCCGGTACCCTTAACTATGGCTACACCTTC	CASSPRAGTLNYGYTF	NA	TRBV18	TRBJ1-2	NA
TGTGCCAGCTCCCCTGCCGGACAGATCAACTATGGCTACACCTTC	CASSPAGQINYGYTF	few	TRBV6-1	TRBJ1-2	NA
TGCGCCAGCAGCCAAGATCTCGGGCGGTTCCAGGGGCAGTACTTC	CASSQDLGRFQGQYF	NA	TRBV4-3	TRBJ2-7	NA
TGTGCCAGCAGTTTCGAGGACTATGGCTACACCTTC	CASSFEDYGYTF	NA	TRBV28	TRBJ1-2	NA
TGTGCCTGGAGTGTACGACTAGCGGGAGAAAATGAGCAGTTCTTC	CAWSVRLAGENEQFF	NA	TRBV30	TRBJ2-1	TRBD2
TGTGCCAGCAGCTTAGAAGGGACTAGCCTATCCAAGGAGCAGTTCTTC	CASSLEGTSLSKEQFF	few	TRBV11-2	TRBJ2-1	TRBD2
TGTGCCAGCAGCGTAGTCGGGACAGGGTACCGCCCTATGAACACTGAAGCTTTCTTT	CASSVVGTGYRPMNTEAFF	NA	TRBV9	TRBJ1-1	TRBD1
TGTGCCAGCAGGGCGCCAGGGGCAGATACGCAGTATTTT	CASRAPGADTQYF	NA	TRBV7-3	TRBJ2-3	NA
TGTGCCAGCGGCGTCGAGGGTAACTATGGCTACACCTTC	CASGVEGNYGYTF	NA	TRBV28	TRBJ1-2	NA
TGTGCCAGAAGCTTGGTCAGGGACAGGGCTGCTTCTTCCTACGAGCAGTACTTC	CARSLVRDRAASSYEQYF	NA	TRBV5-3	TRBJ2-7	TRBD1
TGTGCCAGCAGCCCGACTGAAAGCGGGGGGGACAATGAGCAGTTCTTC	CASSPTESGGDNEQFF	few	TRBV9	TRBJ2-1	TRBD2
TGTGCCTGGGGGACAGGGGGCGACGGAAACACCATATATTTT	CAWGTGGDGNTIYF	NA	TRBV30	TRBJ1-3	TRBD1
TGTGCCAGCAGGTTCGCGACAGGGGTATGGGAGCAGTACTTC	CASRFATGVWEQYF	NA	TRBV7-2	TRBJ2-7	TRBD1
TGTGCCAGTAGTCTCCGACTAGGGGTGGAGACCCAGTACTTC	CASSLRLGVETQYF	NA	TRBV19	TRBJ2-5	NA
TGTGCCAGCAGCTCCCGGGGATCAGCTTTCTTT	CASSSRGSAFF	NA	TRBV7-2	TRBJ1-1	NA
TGCGCCAGCAGCTTGGTAATGAACACTGAAGCTTTCTTT	CASSLVMNTEAFF	NA	TRBV5-1	TRBJ1-1	NA
TGTGCCAGCAGACACCCCATGGACAGGACCATGAACACTGAAGCTTTCTTT	CASRHPMDRTMNTEAFF	NA	TRBV7-9	TRBJ1-1	TRBD1
TGTGCCAGCAAAACCGGCGGGGGGCACACAGATACGCAGTATTTT	CASKTGGGHTDTQYF	medium-sized	TRBV6-1	TRBJ2-3	TRBD2
TGTGCCAGCACCGGCATAGCGGGAGGGCCGGATACGCAGTATTTT	CASTGIAGGPDTQYF	NA	TRBV6-1	TRBJ2-3	TRBD2
TGCGCCAGCAGCTTGCGGGATTCCGACTCTGGAAACACCATATATTTT	CASSLRDSDSGNTIYF	few	TRBV5-1	TRBJ1-3	NA
TGTGCCAGCAGCTTAGGCCCAAATTCACCCCTCCACTTT	CASSLGPNSPLHF	few	TRBV13	TRBJ1-6	NA
TGTGCCAGCAGCTTTGGGACAGGGTTTGAAGCTTTCTTT	CASSFGTGFEAFF	NA	TRBV5-6	TRBJ1-1	TRBD1